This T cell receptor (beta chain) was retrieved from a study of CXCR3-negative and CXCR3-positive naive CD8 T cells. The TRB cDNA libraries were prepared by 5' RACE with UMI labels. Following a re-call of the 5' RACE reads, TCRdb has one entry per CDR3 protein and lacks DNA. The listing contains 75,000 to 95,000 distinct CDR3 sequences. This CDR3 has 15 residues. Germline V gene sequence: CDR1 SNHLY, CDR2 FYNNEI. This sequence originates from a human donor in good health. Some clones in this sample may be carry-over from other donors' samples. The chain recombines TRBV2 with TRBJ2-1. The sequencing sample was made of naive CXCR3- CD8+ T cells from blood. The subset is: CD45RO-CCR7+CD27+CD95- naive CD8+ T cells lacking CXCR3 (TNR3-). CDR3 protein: CASSEGQDLYNEQFF.